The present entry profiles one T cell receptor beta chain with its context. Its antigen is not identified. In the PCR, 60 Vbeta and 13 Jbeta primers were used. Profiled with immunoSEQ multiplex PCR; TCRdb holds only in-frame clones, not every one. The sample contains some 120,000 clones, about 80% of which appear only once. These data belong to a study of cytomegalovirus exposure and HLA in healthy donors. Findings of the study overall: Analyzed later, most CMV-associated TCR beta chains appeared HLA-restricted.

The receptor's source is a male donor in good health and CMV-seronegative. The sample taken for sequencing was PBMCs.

In DNA, the CDR3 is TGTGCCAGCAGAGACAGGAACCATCAGCCCCAGCATTTT. The encoded protein is CASRDRNHQPQHF. V and J are TRBV6-1 and TRBJ1-5, with D possibly being TRBD1 (6 bases). CDR1 MNHNS and CDR2 SASEGT come from the germline V gene. V lost 6 bases and J lost 5, with 11 bases in between. CDR3 length: 13 amino acids.